The 29 T cell receptor beta chains below all came from one sample that was sequenced in a study of OX40 agonist ivuxolimab in advanced cancers. Some clones are missing from TCRdb's copy, which holds only in-frame ones; the method was immunoSEQ multiplex PCR. The profile shows about 24,000 clones, approximately 78% of them singletons. Sequences were derived from CD4+ or CD8+ T cells sorted from blood, sampled in a trial of the OX40 agonist ivuxolimab. The source of these receptors is an adult with an advanced solid tumor such as melanoma, head and neck, liver or kidney cancer.

This clone was detected only once. V usage is TRBV2 and J usage is TRBJ1-1; the D gene is possibly TRBD1 (5 bases). The CDR3 runs 15 residues. CDR1 and CDR2 from the germline V gene are SNHLY and FYNNEI. Trimming shortened V by 6 bases and J by 4 bases, and 18 bases separated the two germline ends. This CDR3 is CASRIVPGSGTEAFF. CDR3 nucleotide sequence: TGTGCCAGCAGGATAGTACCAGGGTCGGGCACTGAAGCTTTCTTT.

Here the CDR3 reads CASSLTVMNTEAFF. CDR3 bases: TGTGCCAGCAGCCTGACGGTTATGAACACTGAAGCTTTCTTT. The V call is TRBV7-6, the J call TRBJ1-1, with D hard to call. Germline V lookup: CDR1 SGHVS, CDR2 FNYEAQ. This CDR3 has 14 amino acids. V lost 5 bases and J 0 bases, leaving 10 bases between the germline ends. Variable domain in full (rest from reference TRBV7-6 and TRBJ1-1): GAGVSQSPRYKVTKRGQDVALRCDPISGHVSLYWYRQALGQGPEFLTYFNYEAQQDKSGLPNDRFSAERPEGSISTLTIQRTEQRDSAMYRCASSLTVMNTEAFFGQGTRLTVV.

The genes are TRBV10-3 and TRBJ1-2; D remains unclear. Germline V gene sequence: CDR1 ENHRY, CDR2 SYGVKD. This CDR3 region has 12 residues. V dropped 6 bases and J dropped 8 bases, with 13 bases sitting between them. The CDR3 DNA reads TGTGCCATCAGGGGGAATGGGGAGGGCTACACCTTC. This sequence encodes CAIRGNGEGYTF.

V usage is TRBV18 and J usage is TRBJ1-4; D might be TRBD1 (5 bases). In germline, CDR1 is KGHSH, CDR2 LQKENI. The CDR3 is 13 amino acids. The V and J ends lost 3 bases and 4 bases respectively, with 6 bases between them. This CDR3 is CASSPQGNEKLFF. The CDR3, as DNA: TGTGCCAGCTCACCCCAGGGTAATGAAAAACTGTTTTTT.

This chain connects TRBV7-9 to TRBJ2-7; 9 bases agree with TRBD1. Germline-derived CDR1 and CDR2 are SEHNR and FQNEAQ (reference sequence). This CDR3 comprises 15 residues. V lost 5 bases and J lost 6; bases outside the gene matches: 11. CDR3: CASSGPGTGLVEQYF. The CDR3 DNA sequence: TGTGCCAGCAGCGGGCCCGGGACAGGGTTGGTCGAGCAGTACTTC.

The count of this clone is one. The CDR3 protein is CASSPDRGENTEAFF. The DNA for the CDR3 is TGCGCCAGCAGTCCCGACAGGGGGGAGAACACTGAAGCTTTCTTT. The chain employs TRBV5-1 and TRBJ1-1; 9 nucleotides line up with TRBD1. The CDR3 length is 15 residues. Per germline, CDR1 SGHRS and CDR2 YFSETQ. Trimming removed 5 bases from V and 1 base from J; junction bases left unmatched: 6. The entire variable domain, with the rest obtained from reference TRBV5-1 and TRBJ1-1, is as follows: KAGVTQTPRYLIKTRGQQVTLSCSPISGHRSVSWYQQTPGQGLQFLFEYFSETQRNKGNFPGRFSGRQFSNSRSEMNVSTLELGDSALYLCASSPDRGENTEAFFGQGTRLTVV.

The chain is built from TRBV4-2 and TRBJ2-3; 7 bases line up with TRBD2. Germline V gives CDR1 LGHNA, CDR2 YNFKEQ. Trimming removed 1 base from V and 4 bases from J; junction bases left unmatched: 8. This CDR3 contains 16 residues. The DNA of the CDR3 is TGTGCCAGCAGCCAAGTGACCAGCGGGGACCCAGATACGCAGTATTTT. Translating it yields CASSQVTSGDPDTQYF.

This chain links TRBV2 with TRBJ2-1, with 8 bases that match TRBD2. The V and J ends lost 4 bases and 9 bases, in that order; junction bases with no gene match: 5. CDR1 SNHLY and CDR2 FYNNEI come from the germline V gene. The CDR3 is 13 amino acids. The CDR3 region is CASSAGGVGEQFF. The DNA of the CDR3 is TGTGCCAGCAGTGCGGGGGGGGTAGGTGAGCAGTTCTTC.

This chain connects TRBV13 to TRBJ2-3; a possible D gene is TRBD1 (5 bases). Germline V CDR1 and CDR2: PRHDT, FYEKMQ (reference sequence). The CDR3 has 20 residues. V was pared by 2 bases and J by 3 bases, with 27 bases between. Here the CDR3 reads CASSLSRFTSGFRKTDTQYF. In DNA, the CDR3 is TGTGCCAGCAGCTTAAGCCGGTTTACTTCAGGGTTTCGGAAAACAGATACGCAGTATTTT.

The CDR3 is CASSPMTGGTMGNQPQHF. CDR3 nucleotide sequence: TGTGCCAGCAGTCCGATGACAGGGGGCACGATGGGCAATCAGCCCCAGCATTTT. The gene calls are TRBV28 and TRBJ1-5, with TRBD1 identical over 10 bases. This CDR3 is built from 18 residues. Looked up from germline, CDR1 is MDHEN and CDR2 is SYDVKM. The J segment lost 2 bases and the V segment lost 5 bases, leaving 12 bases of the junction unmatched.

J is TRBJ1-1 and V is TRBV29-1; D is ambiguous. CDR1 is SQVTM and CDR2 is ANQGSEA in the germline V gene. The V and J ends lost 7 bases and 0 bases respectively, with 6 bases between them. CDR3 length: 11 residues. DNA of the CDR3: TGCAGCGCGCATATGAACACTGAAGCTTTCTTT. Protein sequence: CSAHMNTEAFF.

This clone was picked up one time. The chain joins TRBV6-6 to TRBJ2-3, with TRBD2 matching 14 bases. V lost 6 bases to trimming and J lost 5 bases; unmatched junction nucleotides: 4. Germline CDR1 and CDR2: MNHNY and SVGAGI (reference sequence). This CDR3 has 15 amino acids. The CDR3 protein is CASSRGLAGVDTQYF. The DNA for the CDR3 is TGTGCCAGCAGCCGGGGACTAGCGGGGGTAGATACGCAGTATTTT.

The genes are TRBV7-2 and TRBJ1-4; 7 bases agree with TRBD1. From germline, CDR1 is SGHTA and CDR2 FQGNSA. After removal of 5 bases from V and 4 bases from J, the junction contained 7 bases not matched to a gene. This CDR3 is 15 amino acids long. This chain's CDR3 is CASSRQGTDNEKLFF. The CDR3, as DNA: TGTGCCAGCAGCCGCCAAGGGACAGATAATGAAAAACTGTTTTTT.

This clone has only a few counts. CDR3 loop: CASSLSNRGYRYTF. Here the CDR3 DNA reads TGTGCCAGCAGTCTCTCTAACAGGGGATACCGCTACACCTTC. The V call is TRBV28, the J call TRBJ1-2; 7 bases line up with TRBD1. Germline lookup yields CDR1 MDHEN and CDR2 SYDVKM. The CDR3 loop spans 14 amino acids. J gave up 9 bases and V 5 bases, and 12 bases lay outside the gene matches.

The V and J genes are TRBV19 and TRBJ1-6, with 12 bases that match TRBD1. CDR1 and CDR2 from the germline V gene are LNHDA and SQIVND (reference sequence). V dropped 5 bases and J dropped 9; count of bases not matched to a gene: 2. The CDR3 covers 14 residues. DNA of the CDR3: TGTGCCAGTAGTGGGACAGGGGGCAGTTCACCCCTCCACTTT. This sequence encodes CASSGTGGSSPLHF.

This chain links TRBV27 with TRBJ2-7, with D uncertain. Per the germline V gene, CDR1 is MNHEY and CDR2 is SMNVEV (reference sequence). The CDR3 length is 13 residues. The germline V and J ends were trimmed by 0 bases and 3 bases, with 6 bases remaining between them. CDR3 in DNA: TGTGCCAGCAGTTTATCGCAAGGCTACGAGCAGTACTTC. Amino acids: CASSLSQGYEQYF.

The chain is built from TRBV18 and TRBJ2-2; D might be TRBD1 or TRBD2, each matching 6 bases. V lost 1 base to trimming and J lost 2 bases, with 11 bases between them. The CDR3 spans 16 residues. Looked up from germline, CDR1 is KGHSH and CDR2 is LQKENI. CDR3 in amino acids: CASSPRGDKNTGELFF. The CDR3 region has the DNA TGTGCCAGCTCACCACGGGGGGACAAAAACACCGGGGAGCTGTTTTTT.

The chain links TRBV7-8 to TRBJ2-1; D might be TRBD1 (6 bases). The V and J ends lost 3 bases and 1 base respectively, with 16 bases between them. The germline V gene has CDR1 SGHVS and CDR2 FQNEAQ. This CDR3 is built from 17 residues. CDR3 coding DNA: TGTGCCAGCAGCTTCGCCGGTCGAAGGGGGTCCTACAATGAGCAGTTCTTC. Its protein product is CASSFAGRRGSYNEQFF.

The chain joins TRBV7-2 to TRBJ2-1; D tentatively reads TRBD1 or TRBD2 (5 bases each). CDR1 SGHTA and CDR2 FQGNSA come from the germline V gene. Trimming removed 4 bases from V and 8 bases from J, with 12 bases in between. The CDR3 totals 13 residues. The CDR3 nucleotides are TGTGCCAGCAGCTCCCTTCAGGGAGATGAGCAGTTCTTC. Residues: CASSSLQGDEQFF.

The chain is built from TRBV7-8 and TRBJ1-5; 7 nucleotides align to TRBD1. V shed 0 bases and J 7 bases; nucleotides not matched to a gene: 3. Germline lookup yields CDR1 SGHVS and CDR2 FQNEAQ. CDR3 size: 14 residues. The CDR3 DNA reads as TGTGCCAGCAGCTTAGCGGCGGGACAGCAGCCCCAGCATTTT. It translates to CASSLAAGQQPQHF.

The J gene is TRBJ1-2, the V gene TRBV7-9; D may be TRBD1 (5 bases). The CDR3 covers 15 residues. Trimming left V 1 base short and J 8 bases short, with 17 bases between. Germline lookup yields CDR1 SEHNR and CDR2 FQNEAQ (reference sequence). CDR3 in amino acids: CASSLGTPVWGGYTF. The CDR3 DNA follows: TGTGCCAGCAGCTTAGGGACCCCCGTTTGGGGCGGCTACACCTTC. Supplemented by reference TRBV7-9 and TRBJ1-2, the full variable domain reads DTGVSQNPRHKITKRGQNVTFRCDPISEHNRLYWYRQTLGQGPEFLTYFQNEAQLEKSRLLSDRFSAERPKGSFSTLEIQRTEQGDSAMYLCASSLGTPVWGGYTFGSGTRLTVV.

This clone was seen a single time. The chain combines TRBV11-3 with TRBJ2-1; no clear D. This CDR3 is built from 13 residues. Germline V gene data show CDR1 as SGHNT and CDR2 as YENEEA. V was pared by 5 bases and J by 7 bases, with 12 bases between. This CDR3 reads CASSIGPLNEQFF. DNA of the CDR3: TGTGCCAGCAGCATCGGGCCTCTAAATGAGCAGTTCTTC.

The genes are TRBV28 and TRBJ2-7, with TRBD2 matching 8 bases. CDR1 MDHEN and CDR2 SYDVKM come from the germline V gene. The CDR3 runs 19 residues. With 5 bases clipped from V and 0 bases from J, the junction kept 18 bases outside the gene matches. Here the CDR3 DNA reads TGTGCCAGCAGTCCCTCGCCGGGACTAGGCGCCGTTAGCTCCTACGAGCAGTACTTC. Translated, it gives CASSPSPGLGAVSSYEQYF.

This rearrangement joins TRBV28 to TRBJ1-2, with 7 bases lining up with TRBD1. CDR1 MDHEN and CDR2 SYDVKM come from the germline V gene. Trimming cost V 6 bases and J 1 base; bases outside gene matches: 11. This CDR3 is 16 amino acids long. The DNA of the CDR3 is TGTGCCAGCAGCCGTCCGGGGACAGACTTTAACTATGGCTACACCTTC. It yields the protein CASSRPGTDFNYGYTF.

This chain uses TRBV6-6 with TRBJ2-7, with TRBD2 identical over 11 bases. V lost 5 bases to trimming and J lost 5 bases; unmatched junction nucleotides: 5. Germline CDR1 and CDR2: MNHNY and SVGAGI (reference sequence). The length of the CDR3 is 14 residues. In DNA, the CDR3 is TGTGCCAGCAGTGATAGCGGGAGGGCCCACGAGCAGTACTTC. Its protein is CASSDSGRAHEQYF.

The chain joins TRBV6-5 to TRBJ2-5; tentative D call: TRBD1 (6 bases). The CDR3 spans 16 residues. The germline CDR1 and CDR2 sequences are MNHEY and SVGAGI. The V gene lost 2 bases and the J gene lost 0 bases, with 13 bases spanning the gap. CDR3 protein: CASSYLAGEHQETQYF. The CDR3 DNA is TGTGCCAGCAGTTACCTGGCAGGGGAGCACCAAGAGACCCAGTACTTC.

J is TRBJ1-2 and V is TRBV28, with D uncertain. V gave up 7 bases and J gave up 3 bases, with 15 bases separating them. The CDR3 loop spans 14 amino acids. CDR1 and CDR2 from the germline V gene are MDHEN and SYDVKM. CDR3 in amino acids: CASTAVQEDYGYTF. CDR3 sequence (DNA): TGTGCCAGCACGGCTGTGCAGGAGGACTATGGCTACACCTTC.

The chain has TRBV19 and TRBJ2-5; tentative D call: TRBD2 (6 bases). From germline, CDR1 is LNHDA and CDR2 SQIVND (reference sequence). There are 14 residues in the CDR3. Trimming removed 6 bases from V and 1 base from J, with 12 bases in between. The DNA for the CDR3 is TGTGCCAGTAGCCTCCTAGCGTTCCAAGAGACCCAGTACTTC. Translating it yields CASSLLAFQETQYF.

The chain has TRBV5-1 and TRBJ2-5, with 9 bases fitting TRBD2. V lost 6 bases to trimming and J lost 0 bases; unmatched junction nucleotides: 6. CDR3 length equals 15 residues. Per germline, CDR1 SGHRS and CDR2 YFSETQ. The CDR3 DNA reads as TGCGCCAGCAAGGAGTTAGCGGGAGACCAAGAGACCCAGTACTTC. This codes for CASKELAGDQETQYF.